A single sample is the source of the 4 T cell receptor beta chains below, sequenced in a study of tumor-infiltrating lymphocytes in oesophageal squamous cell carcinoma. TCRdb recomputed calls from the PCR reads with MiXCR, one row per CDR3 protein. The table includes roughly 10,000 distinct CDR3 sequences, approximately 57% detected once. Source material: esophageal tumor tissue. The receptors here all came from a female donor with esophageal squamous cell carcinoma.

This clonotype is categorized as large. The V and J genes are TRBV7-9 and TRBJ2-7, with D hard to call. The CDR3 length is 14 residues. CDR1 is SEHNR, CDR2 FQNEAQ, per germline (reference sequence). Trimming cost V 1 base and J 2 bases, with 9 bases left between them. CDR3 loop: CASSLGNPTYEQYF. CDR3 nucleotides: TGTGCCAGCAGCTTAGGGAATCCTACCTACGAGCAGTACTTC.

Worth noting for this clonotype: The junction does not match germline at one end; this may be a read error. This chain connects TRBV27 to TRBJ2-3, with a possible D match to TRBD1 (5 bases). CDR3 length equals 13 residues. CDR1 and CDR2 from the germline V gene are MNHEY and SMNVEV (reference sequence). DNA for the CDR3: TGTGCCAGCAGTTTAGTAGGGGATTCACCCCTCCACTTC. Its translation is CASSLVGDSPLHF.

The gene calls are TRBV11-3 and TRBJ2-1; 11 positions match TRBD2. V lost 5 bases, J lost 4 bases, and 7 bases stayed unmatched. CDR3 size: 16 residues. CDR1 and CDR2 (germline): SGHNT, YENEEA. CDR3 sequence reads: CASSSHGTSGYNEQFF. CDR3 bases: TGTGCCAGCAGCAGCCACGGGACTAGCGGATACAATGAGCAGTTCTTC.

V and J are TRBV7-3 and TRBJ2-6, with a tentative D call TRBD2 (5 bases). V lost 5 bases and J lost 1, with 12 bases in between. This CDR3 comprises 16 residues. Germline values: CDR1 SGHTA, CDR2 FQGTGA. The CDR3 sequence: CASSPPGSSGANVLTF. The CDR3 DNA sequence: TGTGCCAGCAGCCCGCCTGGGAGTTCTGGGGCCAACGTCCTGACTTTC.